The next 9 T cell receptor beta chains were all read from a single sample in a study of T cells in Graves' hyperthyroidism and ophthalmopathy. TCR beta CDR3 region amplification was performed from RNA transcripts. First-round RT-PCR of the TCR CDR3 relied on the HTBI primer set. Each CDR3 protein is one row after TCRdb ran MiXCR on the multiplex PCR reads. The sample records 300,000 to 450,000 distinct CDR3 sequences, 14% being singletons. The sequenced sample was blood. The receptors come from a woman aged 30 to 39 with Graves' ophthalmopathy.

This clonotype was seen more than once but under ten times. The chain joins TRBV4-1 to TRBJ1-1; D gene ambiguous. The germline CDR1 and CDR2 sequences are MGHRA and YSYEKL. The CDR3 covers 13 residues. The V and J ends lost 0 bases and 3 bases respectively, with 5 bases between them. The CDR3 DNA reads as TGCGCCAGCAGCCAAGAATTGGACACTGAAGCTTTCTTT. This gives the protein CASSQELDTEAFF.

This clonotype appeared many times. The V call is TRBV2, the J call TRBJ2-7; D may be TRBD1 (5 bases). The ends were cut back, 4 bases at V and 3 bases at J, with 19 bases in the middle. The CDR3 extends over 16 amino acids. Germline CDR1 reads SNHLY; CDR2 reads FYNNEI. CDR3 in DNA: TGTGCCAGCAGTGGGGTGCCCGGACACCAGATCTACGAGCAGTACTTC. It yields the protein CASSGVPGHQIYEQYF.

Ten or more counts support this clonotype. V and J are TRBV28 and TRBJ2-5; maybe TRBD2 (6 bases). CDR3 size: 15 residues. Germline V gene lookup returns CDR1 MDHEN and CDR2 SYDVKM. The V gene lost 8 bases and the J gene lost 2 bases, with 18 bases spanning the gap. The CDR3 nucleotides read TGTGCCAGCTCGTCCAGGGCGGGGTTTCAAGAGACCCAGTACTTC. Protein: CASSSRAGFQETQYF.

This clonotype was counted ten times or more. The chain combines TRBV4-1 with TRBJ1-2, with D perhaps TRBD1 (5 bases). Germline values: CDR1 MGHRA, CDR2 YSYEKL. V shed 1 base and J shed 6 bases, with 18 bases lying between them. The CDR3 runs to 16 residues. In nucleotides, the CDR3 is TGCGCCAGCAGCCAAGCTCCCTCAGGGTTGGGTGATGGCTACACCTTC. Translating gives CASSQAPSGLGDGYTF.

This clonotype was counted many times. The chain joins TRBV18 to TRBJ2-1; 7 nucleotides line up with TRBD2. The V gene end was trimmed by 8 bases and the J gene end by 2 bases; junction bases not matched to a gene: 12. CDR1 and CDR2 from the germline V gene are KGHSH and LQKENI. The CDR3 extends over 16 amino acids. CDR3 nucleotide sequence: TGTGCCAGCCTACGGGGGGAGGAGAGTCCCTACAATGAGCAGTTCTTC. Encoded protein: CASLRGEESPYNEQFF.

At least ten counts were recorded for this clonotype. The rearrangement joins TRBV7-6 to TRBJ1-4; weak D call: TRBD1 (5 bases). This CDR3 is 15 amino acids long. Trimming cost V 0 bases and J 6 bases, with 11 bases left between them. Germline V gene sequence: CDR1 SGHVS, CDR2 FNYEAQ. In DNA, the CDR3 is TGTGCCAGCAGCTTAGCGCGGACAAACCATGAAAAACTGTTTTTT. Encoded protein: CASSLARTNHEKLFF.

This clonotype was detected many times. This chain's CDR3 is CASSERVRMSTDTQYF. CDR3 coding DNA: TGTGCCAGCAGTGAACGGGTCCGGATGTCCACAGATACGCAGTATTTT. V and J are TRBV6-1 and TRBJ2-3; D is ambiguous. Trimming stripped 2 bases from V and 2 bases from J, with 14 bases between. The germline V gene has CDR1 MNHNS and CDR2 SASEGT. This CDR3 has 16 amino acids.

With respect to this clonotype: The junction shows a germline mismatch at one end, possibly a read error. The chain carries TRBV2 and TRBJ2-1; D gene unclear. CDR1 SNHLY and CDR2 FYNNEI come from the germline V gene. The CDR3 extends over 10 amino acids. The CDR3 region is CASSDNEQFF. CDR3 in DNA: TGCGCCAGCAGTGACAATGAGCAGTTCTTC.

This clonotype was seen a handful of times. The DNA for the CDR3 is TGCGCCAGCAGGTTTCACTTAAGCTCCTACAATGAGCAGTTCTTC. This translates into CASRFHLSSYNEQFF. The chain joins TRBV5-1 to TRBJ2-1; D gene ambiguous. Germline assignment: CDR1 SGHRS and CDR2 YFSETQ. CDR3 length: 15 residues. Between the trimmed V and J ends, which lost 5 bases and 0 bases, there was a span of 12 bases.